This is a list of T cell receptor beta chains from one sample in a study of cytotoxic CD8 clonotypes in ibrutinib-treated CLL. The method was immunoSEQ multiplex PCR; TCRdb's version includes in-frame clones alone and lacks a portion of them. This sample carries over 95,000 clones, approximately 56% of them seen once, and the ten largest clones take 30% to 45%. The sample was PBMCs, taken after 24 months of ibrutinib treatment. All receptors come from a human donor with chronic lymphocytic leukemia. CDR3s include the opening cysteine and the closing phenylalanine or tryptophan. Each record gives: clone size, CDR3 length, V gene, D gene, J gene, CDR3 protein, CDR3 DNA. D genes are given only for firm matches. Expanded clones get a size class; other rows say once, few or many, or leave the size out.

size: many; length: 15; V: TRBV6-6; D: TRBD1; J: TRBJ2-7; CDR3: CASRQRQGVTYEQYF; DNA: TGTGCCAGCAGACAGCGACAGGGGGTGACCTACGAGCAGTACTTC
size: -; length: 13; V: TRBV6-7; D: -; J: TRBJ1-2; CDR3: CASNSGTSYGYTF; DNA: TGTGCCAGCAATTCAGGGACGTCCTATGGCTACACCTTC
size: -; length: 16; V: TRBV2; D: TRBD2; J: TRBJ2-1; CDR3: CASSEAVAGGPDEQFF; DNA: TGTGCCAGCAGTGAAGCGGTAGCGGGGGGGCCTGATGAGCAGTTCTTC
size: -; length: 16; V: TRBV5-4; D: TRBD1; J: TRBJ2-2; CDR3: CASSWETGGNTGELFF; DNA: TGTGCCAGCAGCTGGGAGACAGGGGGGAACACCGGGGAGCTGTTTTTT
size: -; length: 14; V: TRBV5-4; D: TRBD1; J: TRBJ2-7; CDR3: CASSSGQGAYEQYF; DNA: TGTGCCAGCAGCTCGGGACAGGGGGCCTACGAGCAGTACTTC
size: -; length: 15; V: TRBV5-1; D: -; J: TRBJ2-3; CDR3: CASSLRGASTDTQYF; DNA: TGCGCCAGCAGCTTGCGGGGGGCTAGCACAGATACGCAGTATTTT
size: few; length: 16; V: TRBV6-5; D: TRBD1; J: TRBJ1-2; CDR3: CASSYSMRGPNYGYTF; DNA: TGTGCCAGCAGTTACTCGATGAGGGGGCCTAACTATGGCTACACCTTC
size: -; length: 15; V: TRBV5-6; D: -; J: TRBJ2-2; CDR3: CASSTDRGRNGELFF; DNA: TGTGCCAGCAGCACCGACCGGGGACGTAACGGGGAGCTGTTTTTT
size: -; length: 13; V: TRBV5-6; D: -; J: TRBJ1-2; CDR3: CASSPQGNYGYTF; DNA: TGTGCCAGCAGCCCACAGGGAAACTATGGCTACACCTTC
size: few; length: 11; V: TRBV30; D: TRBD1; J: TRBJ2-5; CDR3: CARDREETQYF; DNA: TGTGCCAGGGACAGGGAAGAGACCCAGTACTTC
size: -; length: 14; V: TRBV15; D: -; J: TRBJ2-5; CDR3: CATSRAGFEETQYF; DNA: TGTGCCACCAGCAGAGCCGGGTTCGAGGAGACCCAGTACTTC
size: -; length: 18; V: TRBV11-3; D: TRBD2; J: TRBJ2-3; CDR3: CASSPSSSGGYGADTQYF; DNA: TGTGCCAGCAGCCCTTCTTCTAGCGGGGGGTATGGGGCAGATACGCAGTATTTT
size: -; length: 13; V: TRBV7-2; D: -; J: TRBJ2-3; CDR3: CASSPGHTDTQYF; DNA: TGTGCCAGCAGCCCAGGACACACAGATACGCAGTATTTT
size: few; length: 15; V: TRBV5-1; D: -; J: TRBJ2-3; CDR3: CASSFNGDSTDTQYF; DNA: TGCGCCAGCAGCTTTAACGGGGATAGCACAGATACGCAGTATTTT
size: -; length: 15; V: TRBV6-6; D: TRBD1; J: TRBJ1-6; CDR3: CASRPPGQLVGPLHF; DNA: TGTGCCAGCAGACCTCCGGGACAGCTAGTAGGGCCCCTCCACTTT
size: many; length: 14; V: TRBV7-2; D: TRBD1; J: TRBJ1-5; CDR3: CASSEGQLNQPQHF; DNA: TGTGCCAGCAGCGAGGGACAGCTCAATCAGCCCCAGCATTTT
size: few; length: 16; V: TRBV2; D: -; J: TRBJ1-6; CDR3: CASKPAATGNNSPLHF; DNA: TGTGCCAGCAAACCAGCCGCCACAGGGAATAATTCACCCCTCCACTTT
size: -; length: 14; V: TRBV5-6; D: -; J: TRBJ2-1; CDR3: CASSLGSTGRKQFF; DNA: TGTGCCAGCAGCTTGGGTAGTACGGGACGGAAGCAGTTCTTC
size: -; length: 13; V: TRBV15; D: TRBD1; J: TRBJ1-2; CDR3: CATSKGQNYGYTF; DNA: TGTGCCACCAGCAAGGGACAGAACTATGGCTACACCTTC
size: -; length: 15; V: TRBV9; D: TRBD2; J: TRBJ2-7; CDR3: CASSAHLGGTYEQYF; DNA: TGTGCCAGCAGCGCACATTTGGGGGGGACCTACGAGCAGTACTTC
size: -; length: 13; V: TRBV7-6; D: -; J: TRBJ2-5; CDR3: CASSLEALSTQYF; DNA: TGTGCCAGCAGCTTAGAAGCCCTCTCGACCCAGTACTTC
size: -; length: 16; V: TRBV6-1; D: -; J: TRBJ2-6; CDR3: CASSAVSFSGANVLTF; DNA: TGTGCCAGCAGTGCCGTCTCCTTCTCTGGGGCCAACGTCCTGACTTTC
size: -; length: 13; V: TRBV29-1; D: -; J: TRBJ1-1; CDR3: CSVEQASNTEAFF; DNA: TGCAGCGTCGAACAGGCTTCGAACACTGAAGCTTTCTTT
size: -; length: 15; V: TRBV5-1; D: TRBD2; J: TRBJ2-5; CDR3: CASSPGGRRQETQYF; DNA: TGCGCCAGCAGCCCGGGGGGGCGCCGGCAAGAGACCCAGTACTTC
size: once; length: 11; V: TRBV7-2; D: -; J: TRBJ1-1; CDR3: CASGVNTEAFF; DNA: TGTGCCAGCGGGGTGAACACTGAAGCTTTCTTT
size: -; length: 17; V: TRBV2; D: -; J: TRBJ2-4; CDR3: CASSEQGGGLAKNIQYF; DNA: TGTGCCAGCAGTGAACAGGGAGGGGGCTTGGCCAAAAACATTCAGTACTTC
size: -; length: 13; V: TRBV29-1; D: -; J: TRBJ1-5; CDR3: CSVSQGLDQPQHF; DNA: TGCAGCGTTAGTCAGGGACTAGATCAGCCCCAGCATTTT
size: -; length: 15; V: TRBV6-5; D: TRBD1; J: TRBJ2-7; CDR3: CASSYQDRGAYEQYF; DNA: TGTGCCAGCAGCTACCAAGACAGGGGGGCCTACGAGCAGTACTTC
size: -; length: 13; V: TRBV6-5; D: -; J: TRBJ2-7; CDR3: CASSYSKGYEQYF; DNA: TGTGCCAGCAGTTACTCGAAGGGGTACGAGCAGTACTTC
size: -; length: 15; V: TRBV6-5; D: -; J: TRBJ2-7; CDR3: CASSYSQRHSYEQYF; DNA: TGTGCCAGCAGTTACTCCCAGCGACACTCCTACGAGCAGTACTTC
size: few; length: 12; V: TRBV7-7; D: -; J: TRBJ1-2; CDR3: CAKPGQTYGYTF; DNA: TGTGCTAAGCCTGGACAGACCTATGGCTACACCTTC
size: -; length: 15; V: TRBV18; D: -; J: TRBJ1-4; CDR3: CASSPGGTYGEKLFF; DNA: TGTGCCAGCTCACCAGGCGGGACCTATGGTGAAAAACTGTTTTTT
size: -; length: 18; V: TRBV28; D: TRBD2; J: TRBJ2-1; CDR3: CASSWTSGGPSSYNEQFF; DNA: TGTGCCAGCAGCTGGACTAGCGGGGGGCCCAGCTCCTACAATGAGCAGTTCTTC
size: -; length: 11; V: TRBV6-6; D: -; J: TRBJ2-1; CDR3: CASTQLNEQFF; DNA: TGTGCCAGCACACAGCTCAATGAGCAGTTCTTC
size: -; length: 15; V: TRBV9; D: -; J: TRBJ2-4; CDR3: CASSAPASTLNIQYF; DNA: TGTGCCAGCAGCGCCCCCGCCTCGACCCTAAACATTCAGTACTTC
size: -; length: 16; V: TRBV30; D: TRBD2; J: TRBJ2-7; CDR3: CAWSVFSRGDSYEQYF; DNA: TGTGCCTGGAGTGTATTTTCGCGGGGGGACTCCTACGAGCAGTACTTC
size: -; length: 16; V: TRBV4-3; D: -; J: TRBJ2-1; CDR3: CASSQDSGLSYNEQFF; DNA: TGCGCCAGCAGCCAAGATTCAGGGTTATCCTACAATGAGCAGTTCTTC
size: -; length: 14; V: TRBV29-1; D: -; J: TRBJ2-3; CDR3: CSVLLGISTDTQYF; DNA: TGCAGCGTTTTGCTAGGGATTAGCACAGATACGCAGTATTTT